This passage covers 18 T cell receptor beta chains from one sample sequenced in a study of technical replicates of blood from several donors (dated by TCRdb to about 2017). Libraries came from the immunoSEQ multiplex PCR assay. Not all clones reach the TCRdb copy of this immuneACCESS table, which keeps in-frame sequences only. Checked studies attribute under half of the gap to unresolved V genes and leave the rest unexplained. Counted in this sample were about 81,000 clones; roughly 90% of them appeared once. Clones ranked in the top ten supply roughly 0.25% of the sample. The sample consisted of T cells isolated from PBMCs. The receptors come from a human donor in good health.

This clone occurred a few times. The chain links TRBV11-3 to TRBJ1-1; D is perhaps TRBD1 (5 bases). The CDR3 contains 16 residues. Trimming removed 3 bases from V and 1 base from J, with 15 bases in between. In germline, CDR1 is SGHNT, CDR2 YENEEA. DNA of the CDR3: TGTGCCAGCAGCTTTGCTAGGGGAAGCCAGAACACTGAAGCTTTCTTT. Amino acid sequence: CASSFARGSQNTEAFF.

The rearrangement uses TRBV7-2 and TRBJ2-1, with 11 bases matching TRBD2. V lost 1 base and J lost 6; bases outside the gene matches: 5. Germline CDR1 and CDR2: SGHTA and FQGNSA. This CDR3 spans 16 amino acids. The CDR3 is CASSLVPGLAVNEQFF. The CDR3 DNA sequence: TGTGCCAGCAGCTTAGTACCGGGACTAGCGGTCAATGAGCAGTTCTTC.

V and J are TRBV7-6 and TRBJ2-7; D is possibly TRBD1 (8 bases). The CDR3 length is 14 residues. V lost 5 bases to trimming and J lost 3 bases, with 14 bases between them. Germline V gene data show CDR1 as SGHVS and CDR2 as FNYEAQ. The CDR3 sequence is CASSQQGGDYEQYF. Written as DNA, the CDR3 is TGTGCCAGCAGCCAACAGGGGGGGGACTACGAGCAGTACTTC.

This chain links TRBV5-8 with TRBJ1-1, with 8 bases that match TRBD1. V was pared by 0 bases and J by 10 bases, with 5 bases of the junction left unmatched. The CDR3 has 13 residues. From germline, CDR1 is SGHTS and CDR2 YDEGEE. The CDR3 DNA sequence: TGTGCCAGCAGCTTGGACAGGGGGATGTCAGCTTTCTTT. Residues: CASSLDRGMSAFF.

The chain links TRBV11-2 to TRBJ2-5, with TRBD2 as a possible D gene (5 bases). V gave up 6 bases and J gave up 3 bases, with 14 bases separating them. The CDR3 covers 14 residues. Germline CDR1 SGHAT, CDR2 FQNNGV. The CDR3 region has the DNA TGTGCCAGCAGTCGGGCGGGCGCAGAAGAGACCCAGTACTTC. As protein: CASSRAGAEETQYF.

The count of this clone is one. The chain employs TRBV7-8 and TRBJ1-4; the match to TRBD1 covers 9 bases. With 1 base clipped from V and 5 bases from J, the junction kept 8 bases outside the gene matches. The CDR3 has 17 amino acids. Germline lookup yields CDR1 SGHVS and CDR2 FQNEAQ. In DNA form, the CDR3 reads TGTGCCAGCAGCTTAGGGAGAAGGGGACAGGGAAATGAAAAACTGTTTTTT. This sequence encodes CASSLGRRGQGNEKLFF.

This clone was detected a few times. The V and J genes are TRBV27 and TRBJ2-5; no reliable D call. In germline, CDR1 is MNHEY, CDR2 SMNVEV (reference sequence). The CDR3 has 11 amino acids. Trimming left V 3 bases short and J 4 bases short, with 3 bases between. The CDR3 spells CASSFRETQYF. In nucleotides, the CDR3 is TGTGCCAGCAGTTTCAGAGAGACCCAGTACTTC.

The rearrangement uses TRBV20-1 and TRBJ2-7; D gene ambiguous. The length of the CDR3 is 11 residues. Germline lookup yields CDR1 DFQATT and CDR2 SNEGSKA (reference sequence). The V end lost 5 bases, the J end lost 0 bases, and 5 bases lay between the germline ends. CDR3 loop: CSALHSYEQYF. The DNA for the CDR3 is TGCAGTGCTTTACACTCCTACGAGCAGTACTTC.

The chain joins TRBV28 to TRBJ1-4, with TRBD1 matching over 7 bases. Germline CDR1 and CDR2: MDHEN and SYDVKM. Germline trimming cut 7 bases from V and 7 bases from J; bases unmatched to any gene: 6. This CDR3 has 13 residues. CDR3 DNA: TGTGCCAGCAACGGAGGGGGCAGTGAAAAACTGTTTTTT. Amino acids: CASNGGGSEKLFF.

This chain links TRBV5-6 with TRBJ2-7, with TRBD1 identical over 8 bases. The germline gives CDR1 SGHDT, CDR2 YYEEEE. After removal of 1 base from V and 4 bases from J, the junction contained 13 bases not matched to a gene. The CDR3 contains 17 residues. The chain's CDR3 is CASSLRKRTGMKYEQYF. In nucleotides, the CDR3 is TGTGCCAGCAGCTTGAGGAAGCGGACAGGGATGAAGTACGAGCAGTACTTC.

The chain uses TRBV21-1 and TRBJ2-7; TRBD1 is the table's D call, not checked against the DNA. TRBV21-1 has pseudogene status. This CDR3 is built from 16 residues. The CDR3 region is CASSKGQGSSRNEQYF. The CDR3 nucleotides read TGTGCCAGCAGCAAAGGGCAGGGCTCCTCGCGGAACGAGCAGTACTTC.

A single count supports this clone. The chain carries TRBV28 and TRBJ2-3; 8 nucleotides line up with TRBD1. The CDR3 loop spans 16 amino acids. Unmatched junction bases numbered 11, after V lost 6 bases and J lost 3 bases. Germline-derived CDR1 and CDR2 are MDHEN and SYDVKM. The CDR3 coding sequence is TGTGCCAGCAGACACAAGGATTACAGGGGGACAGATACGCAGTATTTT. The encoded protein is CASRHKDYRGTDTQYF.

Written as DNA, the CDR3 is TGTGCCAGCAGAAACAGGGGTGAAGCTTTCTTT. Its translation: CASRNRGEAFF. The chain uses TRBV6-5 and TRBJ1-1; 7 bases are shared with TRBD1. V lost 6 bases, J lost 7 bases, and 2 bases stayed unmatched. From germline, CDR1 is MNHEY and CDR2 SVGAGI. The CDR3 has 11 residues.

In this sample, this clone turned up once. The chain recombines TRBV18 with TRBJ2-1, with 9 bases matching TRBD1. CDR1 is KGHSH and CDR2 is LQKENI in the germline V gene. The trim removed 10 bases at V and 12 bases at J, leaving 19 bases unmatched. The CDR3 is 15 amino acids. CDR3 nucleotides: TGTGCCACCGCCTCGGGACAGGGTATGATTGGTCGGCAGTTCTTC. Translating it yields CATASGQGMIGRQFF. Full variable domain (outside the CDR3, taken from reference TRBV18 and TRBJ2-1): NAGVMQNPRHLVRRRGQEARLRCSPMKGHSHVYWYRQLPEEGLKFMVYLQKENIIDESGMPKERFSAEFPKEGPSILRIQQVVRGDSAAYFCATASGQGMIGRQFFGPGTRLTVL.

The J gene is TRBJ2-3, the V gene TRBV7-2; tentative D call: TRBD2 (5 bases). The CDR3 sequence is 15 residues long. Germline V gene data show CDR1 as SGHTA and CDR2 as FQGNSA. V lost 5 bases and J lost 3, with 15 bases in between. The chain's CDR3 is CASSQRTPFTDTQYF. The CDR3 nucleotides read TGTGCCAGCAGCCAAAGGACTCCCTTTACAGATACGCAGTATTTT.

This chain's CDR3 is CATSRDQEADEQYF. The CDR3 DNA follows: TGTGCCACCAGCAGAGATCAGGAGGCCGACGAGCAGTACTTC. The chain couples TRBV15 to TRBJ2-7, with a tentative D call TRBD2 (5 bases). Germline CDR1 reads LNHNV; CDR2 reads YYDKDF (reference sequence). CDR3 size: 14 residues. The V end lost 0 bases, the J end lost 5 bases, and 11 bases lay between the germline ends.

This sequence joins TRBV6-5 and TRBJ2-7; 8 bases align to TRBD2. This CDR3 is built from 14 residues. With V trimmed by 2 bases and J by 3 bases, 3 bases remained unmatched. Looked up from germline, CDR1 is MNHEY and CDR2 is SVGAGI. CDR3 DNA sequence: TGTGCCAGCAGTTACGATACTAGCGGCTACGAGCAGTACTTC. This sequence encodes CASSYDTSGYEQYF.

V and J are TRBV6-6 and TRBJ1-5; D is undetermined. Trimming stripped 5 bases from V and 1 base from J, with 6 bases between. Germline CDR1 MNHNY, CDR2 SVGAGI (reference sequence). The CDR3 is made up of 13 amino acids. The CDR3 protein is CASSLNSNQPQHF. The DNA for the CDR3 is TGTGCCAGCAGTCTAAACAGCAATCAGCCCCAGCATTTT.